This T cell receptor (beta chain) is drawn from a study of T cells in localized non-small cell lung cancer. Findings of the study overall: Uninvolved neighboring lung showed the greatest T cell clonality, exceeding tumor.

As to this clone: Its target is unknown.

This CDR3 has 12 amino acids. Between the trimmed V and J ends, which lost 5 bases and 6 bases, there was a span of 7 bases. Germline V CDR1 and CDR2: SGHTA, FQGTGA. Sequencing used immunoSEQ multiplex PCR; TCRdb keeps in-frame clones, though not all of them. Counted here are approximately 150,000 clones, 70% to 90% occurring once; the ten biggest clones make up over 1.5%. This receptor was taken from an older female donor with stage I lung adenocarcinoma. The sample was peripheral blood, taken before any cancer treatment. This chain uses TRBV7-3 with TRBJ2-2; D unresolved. This CDR3 is CASSPRSGELFF. The CDR3 nucleotides are TGTGCCAGCAGCCCGCGATCCGGGGAGCTGTTTTTT.